The 24 T cell receptor beta chains given below trace back to one sample, sequenced in a study of blood T cell repertoires in COVID-19. TCRdb's copy holds only in-frame clones and misses some; the assay was immunoSEQ multiplex PCR. The data show 150,000 to 180,000 clones, roughly 78% seen once. Source material: peripheral blood. The receptors were sampled from a man at least 80 years old with acute or convalescent COVID-19.

V usage is TRBV28 and J usage is TRBJ2-5; D might be TRBD1 (6 bases). Germline V gene data show CDR1 as MDHEN and CDR2 as SYDVKM. CDR3 size: 17 residues. Deletions cut 6 bases from V and 1 base from J, with 21 bases between. CDR3 in DNA: TGTGCCAGCAGCCCCGCTCCCGGACAGCCCTTCCAAGAGACCCAGTACTTC. As protein: CASSPAPGQPFQETQYF. The full variable domain, its missing parts supplied by reference TRBV28 and TRBJ2-5, is DVKVTQSSRYLVKRTGEKVFLECVQDMDHENMFWYRQDPGLGLRLIYFSYDVKMKEKGDIPEGYSVSREKKERFSLILESASTNQTSMYLCASSPAPGQPFQETQYFGPGTRLLVL.

This clone appeared a few times. The rearrangement joins TRBV28 to TRBJ1-3; possibly TRBD1 for D (5 bases). Germline CDR1 is MDHEN and CDR2 is SYDVKM. This CDR3 region has 14 residues. Between the trimmed V and J ends, which lost 2 bases and 0 bases, there was a span of 5 bases. The CDR3 spells CASSLGASGNTIYF. DNA of the CDR3: TGTGCCAGCAGTTTAGGGGCCTCTGGAAACACCATATATTTT.

The chain couples TRBV29-1 to TRBJ1-5, with 10 positions matching TRBD1. The CDR3 has 14 residues. Trimming took 6 bases from V and 6 from J; bases not matched to a gene: 8. Germline CDR1 SQVTM, CDR2 ANQGSEA. CDR3 sequence: CSVRDRGRGQPQHF. CDR3 coding DNA: TGCAGCGTCAGAGACAGGGGGCGCGGTCAGCCCCAGCATTTT. Variable domain in full (rest from reference TRBV29-1 and TRBJ1-5): SAVISQKPSRDICQRGTSLTIQCQVDSQVTMMFWYRQQPGQSLTLIATANQGSEATYESGFVIDKFPISRPNLTFSTLTVSNMSPEDSSIYLCSVRDRGRGQPQHFGDGTRLSIL.

The chain couples TRBV30 to TRBJ2-7, with D possibly matching TRBD1 (6 bases). Per germline, CDR1 GTSNPN and CDR2 SVGIG (reference sequence). The CDR3 runs 12 residues. Trimming took off 2 bases at V and 3 bases at J, with 8 bases between the two ends. CDR3 coding DNA: TGTGCCTGGAGTCGGGACATCTACGAGCAGTACTTC. This codes for CAWSRDIYEQYF.

The rearrangement joins TRBV6-5 to TRBJ2-7; D ambiguous. This CDR3 comprises 13 residues. V was pared by 0 bases and J by 6 bases, with 9 bases between. From germline, CDR1 is MNHEY and CDR2 SVGAGI. Here the CDR3 DNA reads TGTGCCAGCAGTTACTCGAGGTCGGGCGAGCAGTACGTC. It yields the protein CASSYSRSGEQYV.

This chain connects TRBV2 to TRBJ2-3; possibly TRBD2 for D (5 bases). Germline CDR1 reads SNHLY; CDR2 reads FYNNEI. This CDR3 comprises 13 residues. Trimming removed 6 bases from V and 0 bases from J, with 7 bases in between. The CDR3 sequence is CASSGVSTDTQYF. DNA of the CDR3: TGTGCCAGCAGCGGGGTAAGCACAGATACGCAGTATTTT. Using reference TRBV2 and TRBJ2-3 for the parts outside the CDR3, the full variable domain is EPEVTQTPSHQVTQMGQEVILRCVPISNHLYFYWYRQILGQKVEFLVSFYNNEISEKSEIFDDQFSVERPDGSNFTLKIRSTKLEDSAMYFCASSGVSTDTQYFGPGTRLTVL.

The chain carries TRBV5-4 and TRBJ2-2; TRBD1 is a possible D gene (5 bases). Germline loops: CDR1 SGHNT, CDR2 YYREEE (reference sequence). Trimming removed 4 bases from V and 0 bases from J, with 13 bases in between. This CDR3 is built from 16 residues. The CDR3 region is CASSPTVGTNTGELFF. For the CDR3, the DNA is TGTGCCAGCAGCCCGACAGTCGGCACGAACACCGGGGAGCTGTTTTTT.

The V and J genes are TRBV29-1 and TRBJ1-1; D not certain. Trimming removed 4 bases at V and 8 bases at J, with 11 bases between. Germline CDR1 is SQVTM and CDR2 is ANQGSEA. The CDR3 contains 11 residues. As DNA, the CDR3 is TGCAGCGTTGCCACTTTAGCCGAAGCTTTCTTT. Its translation is CSVATLAEAFF.

The chain links TRBV29-1 to TRBJ2-1; the D gene is possibly TRBD1 (5 bases). Germline V lookup: CDR1 SQVTM, CDR2 ANQGSEA. CDR3 size: 13 residues. Trimming cost V 4 bases and J 5 bases, with 12 bases left between them. CDR3: CSVGAGPDNEQFF. The CDR3 DNA sequence: TGCAGCGTTGGGGCAGGGCCCGACAATGAGCAGTTCTTC.

The J gene is TRBJ1-2, the V gene TRBV30; D gene uncertain. The CDR3 runs to 15 residues. Germline V gene lookup returns CDR1 GTSNPN and CDR2 SVGIG (reference sequence). Trimming removed 1 base from V and 3 bases from J, with 15 bases in between. DNA of the CDR3: TGTGCCTGGAGTGAGAGTGGTATCCAATACTATGGCTACACCTTC. The encoded protein is CAWSESGIQYYGYTF. Full variable domain (rest looked up from reference TRBV30 and TRBJ1-2): SQTIHQWPATLVQPVGSPLSLECTVEGTSNPNLYWYRQAAGRGLQLLFYSVGIGQISSEVPQNLSASRPQDRQFILSSKKLLLSDSGFYLCAWSESGIQYYGYTFGSGTRLTVV.

The J gene is TRBJ2-7, the V gene TRBV5-1; the D is unclear. Germline CDR1 reads SGHRS; CDR2 reads YFSETQ. V shed 3 bases and J shed 3 bases, with 4 bases lying between them. The CDR3 is made up of 11 amino acids. The chain's CDR3 is CASSSSYEQYF. CDR3 in DNA: TGCGCCAGCAGCTCGAGCTACGAGCAGTACTTC.

This sequence joins TRBV6-2 or TRBV6-3 and TRBJ2-7; D is ambiguous. Germline V CDR1 and CDR2: MNHEY, SVGEGT. Trimming left V 5 bases short and J 3 bases short, with 11 bases between. CDR3 length: 13 residues. CDR3 DNA sequence: TGTGCCAGCAGTCGATCGGTCTTCTACGAGCAGTACGTC. Translated: CASSRSVFYEQYV.

This clone was observed a single time. The chain couples TRBV2 to TRBJ1-2; D possibly corresponds to TRBD1 (5 bases). The germline V gene has CDR1 SNHLY and CDR2 FYNNEI. V was trimmed by 5 bases and J by 1 base, leaving 14 bases between them. CDR3 length: 15 residues. The CDR3 spells CASSPTELYNYGYTF. DNA of the CDR3: TGTGCCAGCAGTCCGACAGAGCTTTATAACTATGGCTACACCTTC.

The J gene is TRBJ1-4, the V gene TRBV5-1; TRBD1 matches 8 bases. The CDR3 length is 14 residues. V lost 5 bases, J lost 5 bases, and 5 bases stayed unmatched. From germline, CDR1 is SGHRS and CDR2 YFSETQ. The CDR3 bases are TGCGCCAGCAGGGCCGGGACAGGAAATGAAAAACTGTTTTTT. Its translation is CASRAGTGNEKLFF. The variable domain in full, with the rest retrieved from reference TRBV5-1 and TRBJ1-4, is KAGVTQTPRYLIKTRGQQVTLSCSPISGHRSVSWYQQTPGQGLQFLFEYFSETQRNKGNFPGRFSGRQFSNSRSEMNVSTLELGDSALYLCASRAGTGNEKLFFGSGTQLSVL.

The rearrangement uses TRBV6-5 and TRBJ1-2, with D perhaps TRBD1 (6 bases). The CDR3 is 14 residues long. CDR1 is MNHEY and CDR2 is SVGAGI in the germline V gene. V was cut by 0 bases and J by 6 bases, with 11 bases left in between. The CDR3 region has the DNA TGTGCCAGCAGTTACTCGACCAGGGGAGATGGCTACACCTTC. It yields the protein CASSYSTRGDGYTF.

This clone is a singleton in its sample. The rearrangement joins TRBV6-5 to TRBJ1-4; the match to TRBD1 covers 8 bases. The CDR3 spans 15 residues. Germline V gene lookup returns CDR1 MNHEY and CDR2 SVGAGI. Trimming at V came to 6 bases and at J to 7 bases, leaving 10 bases not matched to a gene. The CDR3 is CASRAAGTGIEKLFF. The CDR3 DNA reads TGTGCCAGCAGAGCGGCTGGGACAGGCATTGAAAAACTGTTTTTT.

The gene calls are TRBV18 and TRBJ1-6; no clear D gene. Deletions cut 2 bases from V and 9 bases from J, with 8 bases between. The CDR3 covers 13 residues. From germline, CDR1 is KGHSH and CDR2 LQKENI. The CDR3 nucleotides are TGTGCCAGCTCACCAGGTGCAGGTTCACCCCTCCACTTT. Translation: CASSPGAGSPLHF.

This rearrangement joins TRBV7-6 to TRBJ1-2, with TRBD1 matching over 9 bases. Germline trimming cut 5 bases from V and 0 bases from J; bases unmatched to any gene: 7. The CDR3 has 16 residues. The germline V gene encodes CDR1 SGHVS and CDR2 FNYEAQ. CDR3 sequence: CASSPSQGATNYGYTF. In nucleotides, the CDR3 is TGTGCCAGCAGCCCGTCACAGGGGGCGACTAACTATGGCTACACCTTC. The entire variable domain, with the rest obtained from reference TRBV7-6 and TRBJ1-2, is as follows: GAGVSQSPRYKVTKRGQDVALRCDPISGHVSLYWYRQALGQGPEFLTYFNYEAQQDKSGLPNDRFSAERPEGSISTLTIQRTEQRDSAMYRCASSPSQGATNYGYTFGSGTRLTVV.

This clone was recorded only once. The genes are TRBV5-8 and TRBJ1-6; possibly TRBD1 for D (5 bases). In germline, CDR1 is SGHTS, CDR2 YDEGEE. The CDR3 runs to 15 residues. V was clipped by 2 bases and J by 13 bases, with 19 bases between them. Here the CDR3 reads CASSFVAGGGTPLHF. The CDR3, as DNA: TGTGCCAGCAGCTTCGTAGCGGGCGGGGGTACGCCCCTCCACTTT.

This clone has only one observation. The chain links TRBV15 to TRBJ1-2, with TRBD1 matching 7 bases. After removal of 3 bases from V and 4 bases from J, the junction contained 11 bases not matched to a gene. Germline loops: CDR1 LNHNV, CDR2 YYDKDF (reference sequence). CDR3 length equals 16 residues. CDR3 coding DNA: TGTGCCACCAGCAGGCCCGAGGGGACAGCCGCCTATGGCTACACCTTC. This encodes CATSRPEGTAAYGYTF.

The genes are TRBV27 and TRBJ1-5, with D unresolved. Germline lookup yields CDR1 MNHEY and CDR2 SMNVEV (reference sequence). Trimming removed 5 bases at V and 0 bases at J, with 5 bases between. The CDR3 length is 13 residues. CDR3 in amino acids: CASSPNSNQPQHF. The CDR3 nucleotides read TGTGCCAGCAGTCCTAATAGCAATCAGCCCCAGCATTTT.

The rearrangement links TRBV14 to TRBJ1-1; no firm D call. The CDR3 is 16 residues long. Germline V gene sequence: CDR1 SGHDN, CDR2 FVKESK. The ends were cut back, 4 bases at V and 2 bases at J, with 17 bases in the middle. The CDR3 nucleotides are TGTGCCAGCAGCCGAGTCCCGTTTGGTCTCAACACTGAAGCTTTCTTT. Its protein product is CASSRVPFGLNTEAFF.

This clone was observed a handful of times. The gene calls are TRBV4-2 and TRBJ1-2; perhaps TRBD1 as D (5 bases). The V end lost 0 bases, the J end lost 7 bases, and 15 bases lay between the germline ends. This CDR3 is built from 15 residues. Per germline, CDR1 LGHNA and CDR2 YNFKEQ. The CDR3: CASSQDRQGTSGYTF. The CDR3 nucleotides are TGTGCCAGCAGCCAAGATAGGCAGGGTACGTCTGGCTACACCTTC.

The chain uses TRBV7-9 and TRBJ1-2; TRBD1 might be the D (5 bases). Trimming cost V 8 bases and J 4 bases, with 11 bases left between them. This CDR3 is built from 12 residues. Germline CDR1 SEHNR, CDR2 FQNEAQ (reference sequence). DNA for the CDR3: TGTGCCAGCGGGGCTGGGTCCTATGGCTACACCTTC. This gives the protein CASGAGSYGYTF.